This T cell receptor (beta chain) was identified during a study of cytomegalovirus exposure and HLA in healthy donors. The overall study: The 90 to 150 validation repertoires used a platform that matched the one used for the 550 to 800 first-cohort repertoires, as a later analysis reported. General study results and limits: Usually a TCR sequence was rare, but some public TCRs were found in many donors. The study listed roughly 160 cytomegalovirus-associated TCR beta chains.

This clone was detected only once. The antigen remains unidentified. Method: immunoSEQ multiplex PCR; TCRdb's copy keeps in-frame clones and lacks some. The profile covers 100,000 to 150,000 clones, with approximately 88% appearing a single time and 2% to 2.5% taken by the ten largest. This receptor was taken from a woman younger than 35 in good health and CMV-seronegative. Sequencing was carried out using PBMCs.

The CDR3 nucleotides read TGTGCCATCACGGGACAGGGAAATGAGCAGTTCTTC. It encodes CAITGQGNEQFF. The gene calls are TRBV10-3 and TRBJ2-1; 9 bases agree with TRBD1. The CDR3 is 12 residues long. The germline gives CDR1 ENHRY, CDR2 SYGVKD. V shed 7 bases, J shed 7 bases, and the junction held 2 bases outside the gene matches.